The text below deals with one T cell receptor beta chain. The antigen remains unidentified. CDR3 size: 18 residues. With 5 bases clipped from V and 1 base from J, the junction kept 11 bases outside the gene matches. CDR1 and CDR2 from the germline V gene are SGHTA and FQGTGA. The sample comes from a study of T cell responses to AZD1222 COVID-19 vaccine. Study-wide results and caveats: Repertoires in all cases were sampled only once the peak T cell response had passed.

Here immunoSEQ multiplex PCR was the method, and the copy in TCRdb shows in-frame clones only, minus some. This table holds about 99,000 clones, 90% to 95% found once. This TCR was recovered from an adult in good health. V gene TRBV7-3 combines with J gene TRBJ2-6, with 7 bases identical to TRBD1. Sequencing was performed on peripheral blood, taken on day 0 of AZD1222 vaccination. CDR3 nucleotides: TGTGCCAGCAGCAAAACCGGGACAGTCCCATCTGGGGCCAACGTCCTGACTTTC. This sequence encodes CASSKTGTVPSGANVLTF.